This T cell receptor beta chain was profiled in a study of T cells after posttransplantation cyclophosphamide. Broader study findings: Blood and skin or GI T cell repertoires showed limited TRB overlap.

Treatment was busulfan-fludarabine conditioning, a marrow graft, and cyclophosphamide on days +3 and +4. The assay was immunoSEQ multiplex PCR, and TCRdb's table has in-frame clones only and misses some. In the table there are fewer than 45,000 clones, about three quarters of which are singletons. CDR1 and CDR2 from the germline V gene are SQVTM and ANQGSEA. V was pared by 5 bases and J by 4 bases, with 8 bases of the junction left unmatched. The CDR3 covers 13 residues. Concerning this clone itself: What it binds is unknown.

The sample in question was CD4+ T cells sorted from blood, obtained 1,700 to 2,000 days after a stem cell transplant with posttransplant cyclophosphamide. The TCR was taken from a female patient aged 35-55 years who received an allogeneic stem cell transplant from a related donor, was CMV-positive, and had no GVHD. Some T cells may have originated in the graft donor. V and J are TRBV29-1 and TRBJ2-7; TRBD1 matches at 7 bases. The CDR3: CSVSDRTWYEQYF. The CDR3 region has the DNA TGCAGCGTTTCGGACAGGACTTGGTACGAGCAGTACTTC.